This passage covers 26 T cell receptor beta chains from one sample sequenced in a study of cytomegalovirus exposure and HLA in healthy donors. PCR was performed using 60 Vbeta and 13 Jbeta primers. Profiled with immunoSEQ multiplex PCR; TCRdb holds only in-frame clones, not every one. The sample includes approximately 160,000 clones, more than 80% of them seen just once. The specimen was PBMCs. These receptors came from a young woman in good health and CMV-seronegative.

This clone was observed once. This chain uses TRBV4-1 with TRBJ2-7; possibly TRBD2 for D (6 bases). V lost 0 bases and J lost 6, with 12 bases in between. Germline lookup yields CDR1 MGHRA and CDR2 YSYEKL. The CDR3 extends over 14 amino acids. CDR3 residues: CASSQDPSEREQYF. CDR3 coding DNA: TGCGCCAGCAGCCAAGATCCTAGCGAACGCGAGCAGTACTTC.

This chain joins TRBV5-5 and TRBJ1-3; 7 nucleotides line up with TRBD1. V was clipped by 0 bases and J by 4 bases; unmatched bases: 10. Germline-derived CDR1 and CDR2 are SGHKS and YYEKEE (reference sequence). The CDR3 consists of 17 residues. CDR3 amino acids: CASSLVYRGTGGNTIYF. Written as DNA, the CDR3 is TGTGCCAGCAGCTTGGTATACAGGGGTACAGGGGGAAACACCATATATTTT.

The chain recombines TRBV7-9 with TRBJ1-2; maybe TRBD1 (5 bases). V gave up 4 bases and J gave up 4 bases, with 22 bases separating them. This CDR3 has 17 amino acids. In germline, CDR1 is SEHNR, CDR2 FQNEAQ (reference sequence). The DNA of the CDR3 is TGTGCCAGCAGCTCCTCCTCCGGGGGGGACCCCTCCTATGGCTACACCTTC. It encodes CASSSSSGGDPSYGYTF. The whole variable domain, remainder taken from reference TRBV7-9 and TRBJ1-2, is DTGVSQNPRHKITKRGQNVTFRCDPISEHNRLYWYRQTLGQGPEFLTYFQNEAQLEKSRLLSDRFSAERPKGSFSTLEIQRTEQGDSAMYLCASSSSSGGDPSYGYTFGSGTRLTVV.

CDR3 in DNA: TGCGCCAGCAGCTTCTTTGTCACTGGACTAGCGGGAAACAATGAGCAGTTCTTC. This translates into CASSFFVTGLAGNNEQFF. V gene TRBV5-1 combines with J gene TRBJ2-1; 12 nucleotides agree with TRBD2. V shed 2 bases and J 5 bases; nucleotides not matched to a gene: 11. This CDR3 is 18 amino acids long. Looked up from germline, CDR1 is SGHRS and CDR2 is YFSETQ.

The chain couples TRBV5-1 to TRBJ2-1, with D possibly being TRBD1 (5 bases). The CDR3 contains 18 residues. Germline V lookup: CDR1 SGHRS, CDR2 YFSETQ. V was trimmed by 3 bases and J by 5 bases, leaving 24 bases between them. The CDR3 DNA is TGCGCCAGCAGCTCCCGGGTGCCTACAGGAAAAGGGAACAATGAGCAGTTCTTC. As protein: CASSSRVPTGKGNNEQFF.

This chain links TRBV5-1 with TRBJ2-5; no clear D gene. The V and J ends lost 0 bases and 4 bases respectively, with 7 bases between them. CDR3 length: 13 amino acids. The germline gives CDR1 SGHRS, CDR2 YFSETQ. This chain's CDR3 is CASSLDAGETQYF. CDR3 DNA sequence: TGCGCCAGCAGCTTGGACGCCGGAGAGACCCAGTACTTC.

J is TRBJ2-5 and V is TRBV28; 9 positions match TRBD2. Germline CDR1 and CDR2: MDHEN and SYDVKM. With V trimmed by 2 bases and J by 5 bases, 6 bases remained unmatched. This CDR3 region has 15 residues. CDR3 residues: CASSLASGVGETQYF. CDR3 nucleotides: TGTGCCAGCAGTTTAGCTAGCGGGGTTGGGGAGACCCAGTACTTC. Drawing the rest from reference TRBV28 and TRBJ2-5, the complete variable domain is DVKVTQSSRYLVKRTGEKVFLECVQDMDHENMFWYRQDPGLGLRLIYFSYDVKMKEKGDIPEGYSVSREKKERFSLILESASTNQTSMYLCASSLASGVGETQYFGPGTRLLVL.

The chain carries TRBV12-5 and TRBJ2-3, with TRBD2 matching over 9 bases. Per germline, CDR1 LGHNT and CDR2 FRNRAP. The CDR3 runs to 17 residues. The J segment lost 4 bases and the V segment lost 6 bases, leaving 14 bases of the junction unmatched. Here the CDR3 reads CASGYYPYSGSADTQYF. In nucleotides, the CDR3 is TGTGCTAGTGGCTATTACCCTTATAGCGGGAGTGCAGATACGCAGTATTTT.

V gene TRBV7-9 combines with J gene TRBJ2-5, with D possibly being TRBD2 (5 bases). Germline loops: CDR1 SEHNR, CDR2 FQNEAQ (reference sequence). With 1 base removed from V and 11 bases from J, the gap between germline ends came to 8 bases. This CDR3 comprises 11 residues. CDR3 sequence (DNA): TGTGCCAGCAGCTTAGACCGAGGGCAGTACTTC. This codes for CASSLDRGQYF. The full variable domain, completed using reference TRBV7-9 and TRBJ2-5, is DTGVSQNPRHKITKRGQNVTFRCDPISEHNRLYWYRQTLGQGPEFLTYFQNEAQLEKSRLLSDRFSAERPKGSFSTLEIQRTEQGDSAMYLCASSLDRGQYFGPGTRLLVL.

The chain recombines TRBV27 with TRBJ2-5; D not resolved. TRBJ2-7 matches the DNA end more closely, so the J call is doubtful. This CDR3 is 13 amino acids long. Germline V gene sequence: CDR1 MNHEY, CDR2 SMNVEV (reference sequence). In nucleotides, the CDR3 is TGTGCCAGCAGTTTTTCCCCATTCTACGAGCAGTACTTC. Its translation is CASSFSPFYEQYF.

The CDR3 bases are TGTGCCAGCGGGGACAGAGGGCATGGAGATACGCAGTATTTT. This codes for CASGDRGHGDTQYF. The gene calls are TRBV2 and TRBJ2-3, with TRBD1 matching over 7 bases. The ends lost 8 bases at V and 5 bases at J; junction bases unmatched: 10. The CDR3 loop spans 14 amino acids. Germline loops: CDR1 SNHLY, CDR2 FYNNEI.

The chain joins TRBV7-9 to TRBJ2-1; TRBD2 matches 8 bases. Germline assignment: CDR1 SEHNR and CDR2 FQNEAQ (reference sequence). After removal of 1 base from V and 1 base from J, the junction contained 3 bases not matched to a gene. The CDR3 is made up of 16 amino acids. The chain's CDR3 is CASSLGGTSSYNEQFF. DNA of the CDR3: TGTGCCAGCAGCTTAGGCGGGACTAGTTCCTACAATGAGCAGTTCTTC.

This chain links TRBV12-2 with TRBJ1-5. TRBV12-2 is flagged as a pseudogene. The CDR3 extends over 12 amino acids. CDR3: CASRPRGQPQHF. Written as DNA, the CDR3 is TGTGCAAGTCGCCCCAGAGGGCAGCCCCAGCATTTT.

The chain has TRBV27 and TRBJ1-1; TRBD1 is a possible D gene (6 bases). This CDR3 has 14 amino acids. Germline lookup yields CDR1 MNHEY and CDR2 SMNVEV (reference sequence). Trimming took off 3 bases at V and 6 bases at J, with 14 bases between the two ends. The CDR3 DNA reads TGTGCCAGCAGTTTTTCGGGGGGGCTCGCTGAAGCTTTCTTT. Translation: CASSFSGGLAEAFF.

DNA for the CDR3: TGTGCCAGCAGGAGCTGGCGGCAGAACACTGAAGCTTTCTTT. Its translation is CASRSWRQNTEAFF. The gene calls are TRBV25-1 and TRBJ1-1; D is unclear. V was shortened by 6 bases and J by 1 base, with 12 bases between the two germline ends. CDR3 length: 14 amino acids. Looked up from germline, CDR1 is MGHDK and CDR2 is SYGVNS.

V and J are TRBV4-3 and TRBJ1-2, with TRBD1 as a possible D gene (5 bases). The CDR3 consists of 16 residues. Germline CDR1 LGHNA, CDR2 YSLEER. Trimming removed 1 base from V and 4 bases from J, with 16 bases in between. The CDR3 nucleotides read TGCGCCAGCAGCCAAGCTCAGGGCGGCGGAAGCTATGGCTACACCTTC. Translated: CASSQAQGGGSYGYTF.

This chain's CDR3 is CASSAEGAGTDTQYF. In DNA, the CDR3 is TGTGCCAGCAGCGCGGAGGGCGCGGGCACAGATACGCAGTATTTT. The chain combines TRBV13 with TRBJ2-3; the D gene is possibly TRBD2 (6 bases). The CDR3 totals 15 residues. The V gene's germline CDR1 is PRHDT and CDR2 FYEKMQ (reference sequence). V was clipped by 5 bases and J by 1 base, with 13 bases between them.

For the CDR3, the DNA is TGTGCCAGCTCACCAATAGCGGGAGGGCCTCAGAACGAGCAGTACTTC. This gives the protein CASSPIAGGPQNEQYF. The V and J genes are TRBV18 and TRBJ2-7; 11 bases map to TRBD2. Germline CDR1 is KGHSH and CDR2 is LQKENI. V lost 2 bases and J lost 5; bases outside the gene matches: 8. The CDR3 is 16 amino acids.

The chain couples TRBV28 to TRBJ1-5; D gene ambiguous. The V end lost 6 bases, the J end lost 1 base, and 22 bases lay between the germline ends. The CDR3 sequence is 18 residues long. Germline-derived CDR1 and CDR2 are MDHEN and SYDVKM. The CDR3 region has the DNA TGTGCCAGCAGCCCAGACCCCTCCGGACTGAGAAGCAATCAGCCCCAGCATTTT. It translates to CASSPDPSGLRSNQPQHF.

The gene calls are TRBV7-8 and TRBJ2-2, with 10 bases fitting TRBD1. CDR1 and CDR2 (germline): SGHVS, FQNEAQ. The CDR3 covers 16 residues. V lost 5 bases and J lost 6; bases outside the gene matches: 9. The CDR3 loop is CASSASGTGVPGELFF. The DNA for the CDR3 is TGTGCCAGCAGCGCTAGTGGGACAGGGGTTCCCGGGGAGCTGTTTTTT.

The rearrangement uses TRBV6-1 and TRBJ1-2; D gene ambiguous. V lost 8 bases and J 3 bases, leaving 16 bases between the germline ends. This CDR3 comprises 14 residues. Germline loops: CDR1 MNHNS, CDR2 SASEGT. The CDR3 DNA sequence: TGTGCCAGCGGACTGATCGGGTCAGACTATGGCTACACCTTC. Translated, it gives CASGLIGSDYGYTF.

This clone occurred once. This chain uses TRBV7-9 with TRBJ2-1; possible D gene TRBD1, 6 bases. CDR3 size: 15 residues. Germline V CDR1 and CDR2: SEHNR, FQNEAQ (reference sequence). Trimming removed 0 bases at V and 2 bases at J, with 8 bases between. CDR3 residues: CASSLAQGTYNEQFF. The CDR3 nucleotides are TGTGCCAGCAGCTTAGCTCAGGGGACCTACAATGAGCAGTTCTTC.

The V call is TRBV2, the J call TRBJ2-5; D possibly corresponds to TRBD2 (6 bases). V was pared by 3 bases and J by 4 bases, with 9 bases between. Germline V gives CDR1 SNHLY, CDR2 FYNNEI. The CDR3 totals 13 residues. Here the CDR3 DNA reads TGTGCCAGCAGTGAGGGGCGGGGAGAGACCCAGTACTTC. Translated, it gives CASSEGRGETQYF.

The chain's CDR3 is CASSLRLAGGTDTQYF. In DNA form, the CDR3 reads TGTGCCAGCAGTTTACGACTAGCGGGAGGCACAGATACGCAGTATTTT. The chain uses TRBV11-2 and TRBJ2-3; 12 bases map to TRBD2. The J segment lost 1 base and the V segment lost 6 bases, leaving 5 bases of the junction unmatched. This CDR3 contains 16 residues. Per germline, CDR1 SGHAT and CDR2 FQNNGV.

This chain uses TRBV9 with TRBJ2-7; D is perhaps TRBD2 (6 bases). The CDR3 loop spans 15 amino acids. Trimming took 3 bases from V and 2 from J, leaving 15 bases between them. In germline, CDR1 is SGDLS, CDR2 YYNGEE. In DNA form, the CDR3 reads TGTGCCAGCAGCGGGGGAGGAGCCGGGACCTACGAGCAGTACTTC. Its protein is CASSGGGAGTYEQYF.

This chain connects TRBV14 to TRBJ2-7, with 9 bases fitting TRBD2. The length of the CDR3 is 15 residues. The V gene end was trimmed by 5 bases and the J gene end by 3 bases; junction bases not matched to a gene: 8. Germline V gene sequence: CDR1 SGHDN, CDR2 FVKESK. CDR3 amino acids: CASSSLSGGNYEQYF. CDR3 bases: TGTGCCAGCAGCTCCCTAAGCGGGGGGAACTACGAGCAGTACTTC.